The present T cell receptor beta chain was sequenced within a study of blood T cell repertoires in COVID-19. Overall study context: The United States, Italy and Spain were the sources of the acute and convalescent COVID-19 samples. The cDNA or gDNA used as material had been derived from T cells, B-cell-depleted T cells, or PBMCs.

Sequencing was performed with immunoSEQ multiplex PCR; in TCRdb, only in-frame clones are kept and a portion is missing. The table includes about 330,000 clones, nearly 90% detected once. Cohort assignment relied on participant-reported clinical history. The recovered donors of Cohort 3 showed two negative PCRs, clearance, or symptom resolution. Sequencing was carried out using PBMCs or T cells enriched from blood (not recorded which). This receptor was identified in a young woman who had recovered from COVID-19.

The CDR3 is CASSVARGLAGSRSTDTQYF. CDR3 nucleotide sequence: TGTGCCAGCAGCGTGGCACGCGGGCTAGCGGGGTCGCGGAGCACAGATACGCAGTATTTT. V usage is TRBV9 and J usage is TRBJ2-3, with 9 bases lining up with TRBD2. Germline CDR1 and CDR2: SGDLS and YYNGEE. This CDR3 is built from 20 residues. V lost 2 bases and J lost 0; bases outside the gene matches: 16.